The 4 T cell receptor beta chains presented below share a single source sample, sequenced in a study of cytomegalovirus exposure and HLA in healthy donors. With 60 Vbeta and 13 Jbeta primers, the PCR was carried out. Using immunoSEQ multiplex PCR, the repertoire was profiled, and TCRdb retains in-frame clones only, with some absent. In the table there are some 87,000 clones, 60% to 80% of which are singletons. The specimen sequenced was PBMCs. The receptors shown here come from a man in his forties or fifties in good health and CMV-seropositive.

This chain joins TRBV6-5 and TRBJ2-1, with TRBD1 as a possible D gene (5 bases). The CDR3 consists of 13 residues. Germline CDR1 MNHEY, CDR2 SVGAGI. Between the trimmed V and J ends, which lost 3 bases and 7 bases, there was a span of 10 bases. The CDR3 here is CASSYPGLNEQFF. In nucleotides, the CDR3 is TGTGCCAGCAGTTATCCAGGGTTAAATGAGCAGTTCTTC.

The chain joins TRBV5-5 to TRBJ2-3, with D possibly matching TRBD1 (5 bases). The germline gives CDR1 SGHKS, CDR2 YYEKEE (reference sequence). The germline V and J ends were trimmed by 1 base and 0 bases, with 9 bases remaining between them. CDR3 size: 15 residues. The CDR3 DNA reads as TGTGCCAGCAGCTTGTACAGGCGTAGCACAGATACGCAGTATTTT. Its protein product is CASSLYRRSTDTQYF.

This clone was seen more than once but under ten times. This chain links TRBV29-1 with TRBJ2-6; D is uncertain. Between the trimmed V and J ends, which lost 3 bases and 0 bases, there was a span of 6 bases. CDR1 and CDR2 from the germline V gene are SQVTM and ANQGSEA. The length of the CDR3 is 14 residues. In DNA form, the CDR3 reads TGCAGCGTTGACCTGAGCTCTGGGGCCAACGTCCTGACTTTC. Its protein product is CSVDLSSGANVLTF.

The rearrangement joins TRBV5-8 to TRBJ2-2; D might be TRBD1 (5 bases). Germline CDR1 SGHTS, CDR2 YDEGEE. CDR3 length equals 17 residues. With 0 bases removed from V and 7 bases from J, the gap between germline ends came to 19 bases. CDR3 sequence: CASSLAKQSGPSGELFF. CDR3 DNA: TGTGCCAGCAGCTTGGCCAAGCAATCAGGGCCTAGCGGGGAGCTGTTTTTT.